A selection of T cell receptor beta chains follows, all from one sample in a study of human T cells and chemical hapten exposure. From the RACE reads, TCRdb called clonotypes with MiXCR, one entry per CDR3 protein. The sample yields over 300,000 distinct CDR3 sequences, roughly 4.6% seen once. The sample was whole blood, taken in connection with sensitization to the hapten diphenylcyclopropenone (DPC). The source is a woman in her fifties or sixties with alopecia areata. Some clones in this sample may be carry-over from other donors' samples. Both conserved end residues are part of each CDR3. The D gene is left open where the match is weak. Where a row states a size, it is once, few, many or the class of an expanded clone; other rows omit it.

clone size: few; J gene: TRBJ2-6; D gene: .; V gene: TRBV11-2; CDR3 DNA: TGTGCCAGCAGCCCCGGTCCAGGGACTGGGGCCAACGTCCTGACTTTC; CDR3 protein: CASSPGPGTGANVLTF
clone size: many; J gene: TRBJ2-1; D gene: .; V gene: TRBV12-3/TRBV12-4; CDR3 DNA: TGTGCCAGCACCCAAGCTCTAGGAGGTGAGCAGTTCTTC; CDR3 protein: CASTQALGGEQFF
clone size: few; J gene: TRBJ1-5; D gene: .; V gene: TRBV29-1; CDR3 DNA: TGCAGCCCCCGCATCTCCTTTGGGGGCAATCAGCCCCAGCATTTT; CDR3 protein: CSPRISFGGNQPQHF
clone size: many; J gene: TRBJ1-3; D gene: .; V gene: TRBV7-2; CDR3 DNA: TGTGCCAGCAGCTTAACGCGGGGATACGGAAACACCATATATTTT; CDR3 protein: CASSLTRGYGNTIYF
clone size: many; J gene: TRBJ2-3; D gene: .; V gene: TRBV7-2; CDR3 DNA: TGTGCCAGCAGCTTCGTTACAGATACGCAGTATTTT; CDR3 protein: CASSFVTDTQYF
clone size: few; J gene: TRBJ2-1; D gene: TRBD1; V gene: TRBV5-1; CDR3 DNA: TGCGCCAGCAGCAAGGACAGGGGCTGGGTTGAGCAGTTCTTC; CDR3 protein: CASSKDRGWVEQFF
clone size: many; J gene: TRBJ2-1; D gene: .; V gene: TRBV5-1; CDR3 DNA: TGCGCCAGCAGACCGGTCACTAGCAGCAATGAGCAGTTCTTC; CDR3 protein: CASRPVTSSNEQFF
clone size: .; J gene: TRBJ2-1; D gene: .; V gene: TRBV28; CDR3 DNA: TGTGCCAGCAGTTTGGAGAGATACGTCAATGAGCAGTTCTTC; CDR3 protein: CASSLERYVNEQFF
clone size: .; J gene: TRBJ1-5; D gene: .; V gene: TRBV7-9; CDR3 DNA: TGTGCCAGCAGCGGCAGTGCCGAGACCCAGCATTTT; CDR3 protein: CASSGSAETQHF
clone size: many; J gene: TRBJ2-1; D gene: TRBD2; V gene: TRBV9; CDR3 DNA: TGTGCCAGCAGCGGGGGGGACTATTCCTATGAGCAGTTCTTC; CDR3 protein: CASSGGDYSYEQFF
clone size: many; J gene: TRBJ2-5; D gene: .; V gene: TRBV27; CDR3 DNA: TGTGCCAGCAGTTTTTCGGGGGTCGGAGAGACCCAGTACTTC; CDR3 protein: CASSFSGVGETQYF
clone size: .; J gene: TRBJ1-3; D gene: .; V gene: TRBV12-3/TRBV12-4; CDR3 DNA: TGTGCCAGCAGCCGGGGCACCATATATTTT; CDR3 protein: CASSRGTIYF
clone size: many; J gene: TRBJ2-6; D gene: .; V gene: TRBV10-2; CDR3 DNA: TGCGCCAGCAGTGAGTCTGTGGGAGCTGGGGCCAACGTCCTGACTTTC; CDR3 protein: CASSESVGAGANVLTF
clone size: few; J gene: TRBJ2-2; D gene: TRBD2; V gene: TRBV5-5; CDR3 DNA: TGTGCCAGCAGCTCCGGCGGGGGAGACGGGGAGCTGTTTTTT; CDR3 protein: CASSSGGGDGELFF
clone size: many; J gene: TRBJ1-1; D gene: TRBD1; V gene: TRBV6-5; CDR3 DNA: TGTGCCAGCTCGCTACAGGGGTTGAACACTGAAGCTTTCTTT; CDR3 protein: CASSLQGLNTEAFF
clone size: few; J gene: TRBJ1-2; D gene: .; V gene: TRBV4-1; CDR3 DNA: TGCGCCAGCAGCCAAGATAGAGGACCGTTTTTGGCCTTC; CDR3 protein: CASSQDRGPFLAF
clone size: .; J gene: TRBJ2-5; D gene: TRBD2; V gene: TRBV7-2; CDR3 DNA: TGTGCCAGCAGCACTACTTCCCGACTAGCTGGGACCCAGTACTTC; CDR3 protein: CASSTTSRLAGTQYF
clone size: once; J gene: TRBJ1-2; D gene: .; V gene: TRBV6-2/TRBV6-3; CDR3 DNA: TGTGCCAGCAGTTACTCTCCGGGCCTCTATGGCTACACCTTC; CDR3 protein: CASSYSPGLYGYTF
clone size: many; J gene: TRBJ2-6; D gene: .; V gene: TRBV10-3; CDR3 DNA: TGTGCCATCAGTGTTTCTTCCGTGGCCCACAGCTCTGGGGCCAACGTCCTGACTTTC; CDR3 protein: CAISVSSVAHSSGANVLTF
clone size: .; J gene: TRBJ1-2; D gene: .; V gene: TRBV2; CDR3 DNA: TGTGCCAGCAAGGGCAGGGTCTATGGCTACACCTTC; CDR3 protein: CASKGRVYGYTF
clone size: many; J gene: TRBJ1-5; D gene: .; V gene: TRBV12-3/TRBV12-4; CDR3 DNA: TGTGCCAGCAGTTTGGGAGCGGGGAGCAATCAGCCCCAGCATTTT; CDR3 protein: CASSLGAGSNQPQHF